The source of this T cell receptor beta chain is a study of blood T cell repertoires in COVID-19. Assay used: immunoSEQ multiplex PCR; TCRdb lists only in-frame clones, some missing. The profile covers 470,000 or so clones, with approximately 85% appearing a single time and 3% to 3.5% taken by the ten largest. Sequenced material: peripheral blood. The receptor was isolated from a human donor in a cohort sampled during active COVID-19.

The CDR3 region is CAWNEGPKNIQYF. The DNA of the CDR3 is TGTGCCTGGAACGAGGGCCCCAAAAACATTCAGTACTTC. This chain links TRBV30 with TRBJ2-4; a possible D gene is TRBD2 (5 bases). The CDR3 has 13 amino acids. The V gene lost 4 bases and the J gene lost 2 bases, with 9 bases spanning the gap. In germline, CDR1 is GTSNPN, CDR2 SVGIG (reference sequence).